This paragraph covers one T cell receptor (beta chain) sequence. Its antigen is not known. The length of the CDR3 is 13 residues. Germline CDR1 MNHEY, CDR2 SMNVEV (reference sequence). Deletions cut 5 bases from V and 3 bases from J, with 8 bases between. The data are from a study of OX40 agonist ivuxolimab in advanced cancers. Study observations and caveats: At 0.1 to 3.0 mg/kg, CD4+ and CD8+ blood T cells expanded clonally by week 6. Researchers report that CD8+ T cells had, on average, more expanded clones than CD4+. Expanded peripheral T-cell antigen specificity went undetermined.

The table came from immunoSEQ multiplex PCR; TCRdb's copy has only in-frame clones and leaves some out. The sample gives 60,000 or so clones, approximately 92% of which show up once; 9.5% to 15% is in the top ten. The sequenced sample was CD4+ or CD8+ T cells sorted from blood, obtained in a trial of the OX40 agonist ivuxolimab. The J gene is TRBJ1-5, the V gene TRBV27; no clear D gene. The clonotype originates from an adult with an advanced solid tumor such as melanoma, head and neck, liver or kidney cancer. CDR3 in amino acids: CASSPTVNQPQHF. The CDR3, as DNA: TGTGCCAGCAGTCCAACAGTCAATCAGCCCCAGCATTTT.